This T cell receptor beta chain was recovered during a study of T-cell reconstitution after alpha-beta-depleted transplantation in children (dated by TCRdb to 2016 to 2017). About the investigation overall: The study quantitatively tracked T-cell immune reconstitution after TCRalphabeta/CD19-depleted allogeneic hematopoietic cell transplantation in children using TCR repertoire profiling.

Details on this clonotype: Its antigen remains unidentified. Base qualities are not at hand, and no much larger clone is one base apart.

Read against the paper, the sample's treatment or condition label means: allogeneic hematopoietic cell transplantation with graft depleted of TCRalphabeta T cells and CD19 B cells. The children who served as transplant recipients had been given grafts of TCRalphabeta/CD19-depleted allogeneic hematopoietic cells. Findings and caveats that apply to the study as a whole: In some patients, high TCRbeta diversity at day 60 was attributed to recipient T cells and intrathymic progenitors that had survived conditioning. Over the following months the frequencies of hyperexpanded clones went down, and after one year T-cell counts and TCRbeta diversity were mostly credited to newly produced T cells. About two months after transplant, the apparently early recovery of alphabetaT-cell counts reportedly depended on just several hundred clones that had expanded rapidly and came from non-depleted graft cells.

The CDR3 spans 15 residues, from the cysteine through the phenylalanine. CDR3 DNA is the only sequence kept; it has 45 bases, read in frame from the first base. V lost 6 bases and J lost 8 bases, and the count of bases not matched to a germline gene is 14. CDR1 and CDR2, per the germline V gene (reference sequence), are DFQATT and SNEGSKA. Library preparation was by PCR. Sequencing was carried out with an Illumina HiSeq 2500. To normalize quantification of the TCRbeta repertoire, the TCR libraries were built with molecular barcoding that relied on unique molecular identifiers. TCRdb reran the public reads through fastp at Q25 and MiXCR, keeping productive beta chains. Each CDR3 protein gets just one entry, which takes the most common genes and DNA from the rows behind it. Within this sample are 550,000 to 600,000 distinct CDR3 sequences, with 23% of them counted one time only. The top ten clonotypes cover 13% to 15% of the sample.

The chain couples TRBV20-1 to TRBJ2-1; 9 middle bases align to TRBD2. This material consisted of PBMCs, mostly from graft donor cells, taken 360 days after TCRalphabeta/CD19-depleted stem cell transplant. The sequence was obtained from a boy less than two years old who had a stem cell transplant for acute myeloid leukemia, so the T cells may come from the graft donor. The nucleotide sequence reads TGCAGTGCCCCAAAGCGGGGGGACACCTGGGATGAGCAGTTCTTC. Translation gives CSAPKRGDTWDEQFF.